The entry below gives a single TCR beta chain sequence along with its context. What it binds is unknown. The UMIs contained a 6-nucleotide sample barcode. They were added by template switching during cDNA synthesis. No DNA is given; TCRdb re-called the 5' RACE reads and lists each CDR3 protein once. Listed are fewer than 550,000 distinct CDR3 sequences; 2% to 3% falls within the top ten. This specimen comes from a study of monozygotic twins with inflammatory bowel disease. Study-wide findings and caveats: Diversity of TCRbeta measured by inverse Simpson was lower in IBD patients than in healthy co-twins. Evidence failed to back one strong IBD-linked signal or clonotype. IBD patients, compared with healthy twins, shared fewer clonotypes with others (especially with disease activity).

Germline-derived CDR1 and CDR2 are LNHNV and YYDKDF (reference sequence). The CDR3 runs to 13 residues. Material: blood. The sequence was collected from a human donor with ulcerative colitis or Crohn's disease, or a healthy co-twin of an affected twin (not recorded which). The chain employs TRBV15 and TRBJ1-1. CDR3 sequence: CATSRQRNTEAFF.